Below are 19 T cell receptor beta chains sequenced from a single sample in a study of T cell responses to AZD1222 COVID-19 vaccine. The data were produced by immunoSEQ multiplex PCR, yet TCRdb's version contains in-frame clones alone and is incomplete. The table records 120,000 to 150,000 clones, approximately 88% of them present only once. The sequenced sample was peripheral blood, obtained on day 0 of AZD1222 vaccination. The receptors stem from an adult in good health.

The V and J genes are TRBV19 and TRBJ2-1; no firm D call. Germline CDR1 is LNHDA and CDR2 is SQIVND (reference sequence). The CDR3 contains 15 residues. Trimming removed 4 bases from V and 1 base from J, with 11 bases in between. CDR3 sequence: CASSRKEGSYNEQFF. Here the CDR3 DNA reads TGTGCCAGTAGTAGGAAAGAAGGGTCCTACAATGAGCAGTTCTTC.

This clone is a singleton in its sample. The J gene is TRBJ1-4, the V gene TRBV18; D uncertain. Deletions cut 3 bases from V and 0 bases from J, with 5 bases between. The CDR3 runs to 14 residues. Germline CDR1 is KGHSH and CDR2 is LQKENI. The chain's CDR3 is CASSPLATNEKLFF. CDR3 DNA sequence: TGTGCCAGCTCACCCCTTGCAACTAATGAAAAACTGTTTTTT.

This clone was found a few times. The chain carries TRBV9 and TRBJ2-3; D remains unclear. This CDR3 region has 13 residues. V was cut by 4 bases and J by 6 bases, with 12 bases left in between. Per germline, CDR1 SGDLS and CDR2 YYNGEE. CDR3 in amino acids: CASSPVSADTQYF. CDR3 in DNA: TGTGCCAGCAGCCCGGTTTCAGCCGATACGCAGTATTTT.

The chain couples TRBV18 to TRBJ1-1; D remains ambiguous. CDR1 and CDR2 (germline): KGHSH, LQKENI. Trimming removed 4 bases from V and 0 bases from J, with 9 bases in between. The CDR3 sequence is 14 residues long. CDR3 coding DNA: TGTGCCAGCTCACTAGGTGTCATGAACACTGAAGCTTTCTTT. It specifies CASSLGVMNTEAFF. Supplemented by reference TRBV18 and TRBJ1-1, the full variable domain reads NAGVMQNPRHLVRRRGQEARLRCSPMKGHSHVYWYRQLPEEGLKFMVYLQKENIIDESGMPKERFSAEFPKEGPSILRIQQVVRGDSAAYFCASSLGVMNTEAFFGQGTRLTVV.

The CDR3, as DNA: TGTGCCACCAGCGGGGGCCCCAGCAGCTACACCTTC. As protein: CATSGGPSSYTF. V gene TRBV15 combines with J gene TRBJ1-2, with TRBD1 as a possible D gene (6 bases). The ends were cut back, 5 bases at V and 9 bases at J, with 13 bases in the middle. In germline, CDR1 is LNHNV, CDR2 YYDKDF (reference sequence). CDR3 size: 12 residues.

Written as DNA, the CDR3 is TGTGCCAGCAGTTTCTACTCCAGGGAGAGCTCTGGAAACACCATATATTTT. It encodes CASSFYSRESSGNTIYF. This chain connects TRBV28 to TRBJ1-3, with a possible D match to TRBD1 (5 bases). Germline assignment: CDR1 MDHEN and CDR2 SYDVKM. The CDR3 is made up of 17 amino acids. V lost 3 bases and J 0 bases, leaving 15 bases between the germline ends.

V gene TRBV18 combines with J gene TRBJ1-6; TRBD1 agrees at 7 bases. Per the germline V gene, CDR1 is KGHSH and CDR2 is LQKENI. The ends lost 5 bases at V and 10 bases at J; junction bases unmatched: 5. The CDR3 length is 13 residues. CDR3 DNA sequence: TGTGCCAGCTCATCGGGGACAGACTCACCCCTCCACTTT. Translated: CASSSGTDSPLHF.

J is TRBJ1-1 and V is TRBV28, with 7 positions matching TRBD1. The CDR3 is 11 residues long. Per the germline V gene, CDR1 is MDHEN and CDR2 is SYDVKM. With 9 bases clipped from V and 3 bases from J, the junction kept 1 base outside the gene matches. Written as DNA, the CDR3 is TGTGCCAGAACAGGGGACACTGAAGCTTTCTTT. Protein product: CARTGDTEAFF.

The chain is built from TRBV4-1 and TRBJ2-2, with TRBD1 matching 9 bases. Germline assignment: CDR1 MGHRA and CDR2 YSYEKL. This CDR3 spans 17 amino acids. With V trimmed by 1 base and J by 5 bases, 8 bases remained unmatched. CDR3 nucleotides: TGCGCCAGCAGCCAAGTTACAGGGGGCGTCTCGACCGGGGAGCTGTTTTTT. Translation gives CASSQVTGGVSTGELFF.

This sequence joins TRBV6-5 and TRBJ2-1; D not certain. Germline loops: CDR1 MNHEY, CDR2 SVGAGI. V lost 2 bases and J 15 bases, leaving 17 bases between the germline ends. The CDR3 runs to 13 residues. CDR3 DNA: TGTGCCAGCAGTTACCCACCTCCATCTAACCCGTTCTTC. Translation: CASSYPPPSNPFF.

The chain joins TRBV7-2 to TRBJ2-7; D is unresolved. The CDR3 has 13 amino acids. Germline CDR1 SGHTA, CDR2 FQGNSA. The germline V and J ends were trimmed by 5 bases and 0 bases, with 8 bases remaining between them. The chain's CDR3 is CASSPFTSYEQYF. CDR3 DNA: TGTGCCAGCAGCCCCTTTACCTCCTACGAGCAGTACTTC.

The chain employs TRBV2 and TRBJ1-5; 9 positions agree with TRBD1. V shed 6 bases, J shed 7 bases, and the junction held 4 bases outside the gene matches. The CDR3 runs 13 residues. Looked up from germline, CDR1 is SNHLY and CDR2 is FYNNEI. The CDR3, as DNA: TGTGCCAGCAGGGGACAGGGAAGGCAGCCCCAGCATTTT. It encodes CASRGQGRQPQHF.

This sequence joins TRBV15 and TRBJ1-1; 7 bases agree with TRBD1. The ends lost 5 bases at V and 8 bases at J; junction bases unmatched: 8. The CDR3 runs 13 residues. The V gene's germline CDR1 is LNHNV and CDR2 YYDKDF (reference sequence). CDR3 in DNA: TGTGCCACCAGCCCCCGTAGAGGGGGCGAAGCTTTCTTT. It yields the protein CATSPRRGGEAFF.

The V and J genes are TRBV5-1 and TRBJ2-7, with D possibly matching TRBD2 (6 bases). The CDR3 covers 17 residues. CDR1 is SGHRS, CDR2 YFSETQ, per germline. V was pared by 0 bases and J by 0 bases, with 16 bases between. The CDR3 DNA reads TGCGCCAGCAGCTTGGCCGGGGGACTGGCAAGCTCCTACGAGCAGTACTTC. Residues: CASSLAGGLASSYEQYF.

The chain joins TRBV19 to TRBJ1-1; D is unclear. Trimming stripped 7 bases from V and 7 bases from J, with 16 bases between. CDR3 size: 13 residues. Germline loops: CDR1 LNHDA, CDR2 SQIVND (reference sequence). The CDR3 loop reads CASTPSRGIEAFF. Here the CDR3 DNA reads TGTGCCAGTACCCCAAGTCGGGGAATTGAAGCTTTCTTT.

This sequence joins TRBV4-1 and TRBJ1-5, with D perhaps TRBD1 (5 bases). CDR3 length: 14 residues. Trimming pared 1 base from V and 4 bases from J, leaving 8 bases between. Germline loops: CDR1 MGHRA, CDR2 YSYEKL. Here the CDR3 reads CASSQGPGNQPQHF. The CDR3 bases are TGCGCCAGCAGCCAAGGGCCAGGGAATCAGCCCCAGCATTTT.

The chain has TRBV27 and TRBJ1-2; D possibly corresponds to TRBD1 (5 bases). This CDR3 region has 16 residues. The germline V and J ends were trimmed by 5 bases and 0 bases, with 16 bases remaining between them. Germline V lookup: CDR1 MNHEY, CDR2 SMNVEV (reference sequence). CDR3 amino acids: CASSPHGGIPNYGYTF. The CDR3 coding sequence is TGTGCCAGCAGTCCCCACGGGGGGATTCCTAACTATGGCTACACCTTC.

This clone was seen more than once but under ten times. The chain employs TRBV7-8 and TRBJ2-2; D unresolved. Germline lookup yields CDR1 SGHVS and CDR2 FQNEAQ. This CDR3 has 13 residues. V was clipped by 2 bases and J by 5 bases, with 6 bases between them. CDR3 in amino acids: CASSLLLTGELFF. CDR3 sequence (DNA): TGTGCCAGCAGCTTACTGTTGACCGGGGAGCTGTTTTTT.

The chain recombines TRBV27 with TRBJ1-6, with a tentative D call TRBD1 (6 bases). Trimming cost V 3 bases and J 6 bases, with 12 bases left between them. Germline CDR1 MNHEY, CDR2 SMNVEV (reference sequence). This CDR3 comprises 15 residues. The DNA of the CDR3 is TGTGCCAGCAGTTTCGGACAGAGAGCTAATTCACCCCTCCACTTT. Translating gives CASSFGQRANSPLHF.